A single sample is the source of the 32 T cell receptor beta chains below, sequenced in a study of blood T cell repertoires in COVID-19. The method was immunoSEQ multiplex PCR; TCRdb's version includes in-frame clones alone and lacks a portion of them. The sample consists of approximately 43,000 clones, 65% to 85% of them appearing once. The sequencing sample was made of peripheral blood. These receptors came from a man aged 35 to 55 with active or convalescent COVID-19.

The chain combines TRBV5-1 with TRBJ2-3; D gene ambiguous. The CDR3 sequence is 15 residues long. Germline lookup yields CDR1 SGHRS and CDR2 YFSETQ. V gave up 0 bases and J gave up 1 base, with 9 bases separating them. The CDR3 nucleotides are TGCGCCAGCAGCTTGGATTACGTAGGCACAGATACGCAGTATTTT. This gives the protein CASSLDYVGTDTQYF.

The chain couples TRBV28 to TRBJ1-5, with 10 bases lining up with TRBD1. Germline V gene lookup returns CDR1 MDHEN and CDR2 SYDVKM. V was clipped by 3 bases and J by 3 bases; unmatched bases: 5. This CDR3 region has 16 residues. The CDR3 region is CASSFPTGGINQPQHF. The CDR3, as DNA: TGTGCCAGCAGTTTTCCGACAGGGGGCATCAATCAGCCCCAGCATTTT.

In this sample, this clone turned up once. The chain links TRBV18 to TRBJ2-5; no firm D call. This CDR3 region has 13 residues. Germline V lookup: CDR1 KGHSH, CDR2 LQKENI. V was cut by 4 bases and J by 1 base, with 7 bases left in between. The CDR3 protein is CASSQYSQETQYF. In DNA, the CDR3 is TGTGCCAGCTCACAATACAGCCAAGAGACCCAGTACTTC.

The V and J genes are TRBV6-5 and TRBJ2-5; 7 nucleotides align to TRBD2. The CDR3 has 15 amino acids. The germline V gene has CDR1 MNHEY and CDR2 SVGAGI. V shed 4 bases, J shed 6 bases, and the junction held 11 bases outside the gene matches. DNA of the CDR3: TGTGCCAGCAGTTTAGCGGGCGGGGTAGGACAGACCCAGTACTTC. This gives the protein CASSLAGGVGQTQYF.

The sample holds one count of this clone. This chain connects TRBV27 to TRBJ1-3; 8 nucleotides line up with TRBD1. This CDR3 spans 16 amino acids. Germline CDR1 and CDR2: MNHEY and SMNVEV (reference sequence). The trim removed 2 bases at V and 4 bases at J, leaving 7 bases unmatched. CDR3 loop: CASSLRGRGLGNTIYF. The DNA for the CDR3 is TGTGCCAGCAGTTTAAGAGGCAGGGGGCTCGGAAACACCATATATTTT.

This chain connects TRBV19 to TRBJ2-2; 8 nucleotides agree with TRBD1. CDR1 and CDR2 from the germline V gene are LNHDA and SQIVND (reference sequence). V dropped 5 bases and J dropped 6; count of bases not matched to a gene: 5. CDR3 length: 14 amino acids. The CDR3 protein is CASSVGQGAGELFF. DNA of the CDR3: TGTGCCAGTAGTGTAGGACAGGGAGCCGGGGAGCTGTTTTTT.

This sequence joins TRBV5-1 and TRBJ1-6; maybe TRBD1 (5 bases). V was clipped by 0 bases and J by 7 bases, with 17 bases between them. Per the germline V gene, CDR1 is SGHRS and CDR2 is YFSETQ. The CDR3 runs to 17 residues. The CDR3 DNA follows: TGCGCCAGCAGCTTGGCCCCCCCAGGGCTAGGAAATTCACCCCTCCACTTT. It translates to CASSLAPPGLGNSPLHF. The full variable domain, its missing parts supplied by reference TRBV5-1 and TRBJ1-6, is KAGVTQTPRYLIKTRGQQVTLSCSPISGHRSVSWYQQTPGQGLQFLFEYFSETQRNKGNFPGRFSGRQFSNSRSEMNVSTLELGDSALYLCASSLAPPGLGNSPLHFGNGTRLTVT.

The chain recombines TRBV7-9 with TRBJ2-3; a weak D match, TRBD2 (7 bases). Per the germline V gene, CDR1 is SEHNR and CDR2 is FQNEAQ (reference sequence). CDR3 size: 14 residues. V lost 7 bases to trimming and J lost 3 bases, with 14 bases between them. CDR3 in amino acids: CASTQRGGTDTQYF. DNA for the CDR3: TGTGCCAGCACCCAGAGGGGGGGGACAGATACGCAGTATTTT.

The rearrangement joins TRBV5-1 to TRBJ2-5, with D perhaps TRBD2 (5 bases). V dropped 4 bases and J dropped 5 bases, with 24 bases sitting between them. This CDR3 comprises 17 residues. Germline V lookup: CDR1 SGHRS, CDR2 YFSETQ. This chain's CDR3 is CASSPSRDGKSAETQYF. CDR3 in DNA: TGCGCCAGCAGCCCCTCGAGAGACGGGAAAAGCGCGGAGACCCAGTACTTC.

V gene TRBV29-1 combines with J gene TRBJ2-7, with a weak D call TRBD1 (6 bases). The germline CDR1 and CDR2 sequences are SQVTM and ANQGSEA. The V end was cut by 4 bases, the J end by 2 bases, with 9 bases between. The CDR3 has 12 residues. The CDR3 region is CSVADSPYEQYF. The CDR3 region has the DNA TGCAGCGTTGCGGACAGCCCCTACGAGCAGTACTTC.

The rearrangement joins TRBV9 to TRBJ2-3, with 7 bases that match TRBD2. Germline trimming cut 7 bases from V and 5 bases from J; bases unmatched to any gene: 10. From germline, CDR1 is SGDLS and CDR2 YYNGEE. The CDR3 has 14 amino acids. The CDR3: CASGVAGGGDTQYF. The CDR3 DNA sequence: TGTGCCAGCGGGGTAGCGGGCGGAGGAGATACGCAGTATTTT.

The chain joins TRBV30 to TRBJ1-4, with TRBD1 matching 8 bases. The CDR3 extends over 15 amino acids. V was clipped by 0 bases and J by 7 bases; unmatched bases: 7. The germline gives CDR1 GTSNPN, CDR2 SVGIG (reference sequence). CDR3 sequence: CAWSVPQGAGEKLFF. CDR3 nucleotides: TGTGCCTGGAGTGTTCCTCAGGGGGCCGGTGAAAAACTGTTTTTT.

V gene TRBV5-4 combines with J gene TRBJ2-5; 8 nucleotides agree with TRBD1. Trimming took 3 bases from V and 2 from J; bases not matched to a gene: 9. This CDR3 spans 16 amino acids. The germline CDR1 and CDR2 sequences are SGHNT and YYREEE (reference sequence). The CDR3 DNA reads TGTGCCAGCAGCTCCCCGGGGCGGACAGGGCAAGAGACCCAGTACTTC. Its translation is CASSSPGRTGQETQYF.

The genes are TRBV30 and TRBJ1-4; D is perhaps TRBD1 (5 bases). CDR3 length: 17 residues. Germline assignment: CDR1 GTSNPN and CDR2 SVGIG (reference sequence). V lost 0 bases to trimming and J lost 0 bases, with 14 bases between them. The DNA of the CDR3 is TGTGCCTGGAGTGTAAGGGGCCCTTTGACAACTAATGAAAAACTGTTTTTT. Protein sequence: CAWSVRGPLTTNEKLFF.

With respect to this clone: Additional DNA sequences in this sample encode the identical CDR3. This sequence joins TRBV9 and TRBJ1-1; no definite D call. V dropped 0 bases and J dropped 1 base, with 4 bases sitting between them. Germline values: CDR1 SGDLS, CDR2 YYNGEE. The CDR3 spans 13 residues. CDR3 residues: CASSVVQNTEAFF. CDR3 in DNA: TGTGCCAGCAGCGTAGTACAGAACACTGAAGCTTTCTTT.

This clone was found many times. The chain uses TRBV14 and TRBJ2-7; D is ambiguous. Per germline, CDR1 SGHDN and CDR2 FVKESK. The CDR3 is made up of 14 amino acids. The V end lost 1 base, the J end lost 6 bases, and 13 bases lay between the germline ends. CDR3 loop: CASSQAGFLGEQYF. CDR3 in DNA: TGTGCCAGCAGCCAAGCCGGGTTTTTAGGCGAGCAGTACTTC.

For the CDR3, the DNA is TGTGCCAGCAGCGCCGGGGGAAGTGAGACCCAGTACTTC. Translated, it gives CASSAGGSETQYF. This rearrangement joins TRBV9 to TRBJ2-5; maybe TRBD2 (6 bases). V was cut by 3 bases and J by 5 bases, with 11 bases left in between. Germline V gene data show CDR1 as SGDLS and CDR2 as YYNGEE. This CDR3 contains 13 residues.

The sample holds one count of this clone. The chain joins TRBV11-3 to TRBJ2-3, with D maybe TRBD2 (6 bases). CDR3 size: 17 residues. The germline V gene encodes CDR1 SGHNT and CDR2 YENEEA. The germline V and J ends were trimmed by 5 bases and 1 base, with 19 bases remaining between them. CDR3 residues: CASSQGSSGSGTDTQYF. The CDR3 DNA reads TGTGCCAGCAGCCAAGGGTCCAGCGGGTCGGGCACAGATACGCAGTATTTT.

V usage is TRBV6-2 or TRBV6-3 and J usage is TRBJ1-3; the D gene is possibly TRBD1 (5 bases). The CDR3 consists of 15 residues. The germline V gene encodes CDR1 MNHEY and CDR2 SVGEGT. V lost 6 bases and J 0 bases, leaving 12 bases between the germline ends. The CDR3 region is CASSLTELSGNTIYF. CDR3 in DNA: TGTGCCAGCAGCCTGACAGAACTCTCTGGAAACACCATATATTTT.

The J gene is TRBJ2-7, the V gene TRBV7-2; weak D call: TRBD2 (7 bases). Trimming took off 1 base at V and 7 bases at J, with 17 bases between the two ends. In germline, CDR1 is SGHTA, CDR2 FQGNSA. The CDR3 covers 15 residues. CDR3 nucleotides: TGTGCCAGCAGCTTAGGAGGGGGGGCCGTCGTGGAGCAGTACTTC. Translated: CASSLGGGAVVEQYF.

The chain employs TRBV5-1 and TRBJ2-3; 8 bases line up with TRBD2. CDR3 size: 14 residues. Unmatched junction bases numbered 3, after V lost 2 bases and J lost 4 bases. Germline V gene lookup returns CDR1 SGHRS and CDR2 YFSETQ. DNA of the CDR3: TGCGCCAGCAGCTTCGGGGGGGCCTCAGATACGCAGTATTTT. Protein product: CASSFGGASDTQYF.

V and J are TRBV3-1 (or the pseudogene TRBV3-2) and TRBJ2-5; a weak D match, TRBD2 (6 bases). The CDR3 consists of 13 residues. V was clipped by 6 bases and J by 2 bases, with 10 bases between them. From germline, CDR1 is LGHDT and CDR2 YNNKEL (reference sequence). The CDR3 loop is CASSRDLQETQYF. DNA for the CDR3: TGTGCCAGCAGTAGGGACTTACAAGAGACCCAGTACTTC.

The CDR3 is CASSPGTENTIYF. The CDR3, as DNA: TGTGCCAGCAGCCCCGGGACAGAAAACACCATATATTTT. J is TRBJ1-3 and V is TRBV7-3, with 7 bases identical to TRBD1. From germline, CDR1 is SGHTA and CDR2 FQGTGA. Losses at the gene ends were 5 bases for V and 6 bases for J; bases not matched to a gene: 4. The CDR3 runs 13 residues.

The genes are TRBV6-2 or TRBV6-3 and TRBJ2-1; 8 bases agree with TRBD2. The CDR3 consists of 15 residues. Germline CDR1 and CDR2: MNHEY and SVGEGT. The V segment lost 2 bases and the J segment 4 bases; nucleotides outside the gene matches: 4. The CDR3 sequence is CASSYKAGDYNEQFF. CDR3 nucleotides: TGTGCCAGCAGTTACAAAGCGGGGGATTACAATGAGCAGTTCTTC.

The rearrangement links TRBV2 to TRBJ2-5, with 8 nucleotides matching TRBD2. The germline V gene encodes CDR1 SNHLY and CDR2 FYNNEI. CDR3 size: 14 residues. V dropped 5 bases and J dropped 3; count of bases not matched to a gene: 5. CDR3 bases: TGTGCCAGCAGTCCTCTTAGCGGGAAAGAGACCCAGTACTTC. Protein: CASSPLSGKETQYF.

This rearrangement joins TRBV7-2 to TRBJ1-1; D gene unclear. CDR3 length: 13 residues. V was shortened by 2 bases and J by 6 bases, with 10 bases between the two germline ends. The V gene's germline CDR1 is SGHTA and CDR2 FQGNSA. CDR3 nucleotides: TGTGCCAGCAGCTTACGGCAGGCTGCTGAAGCTTTCTTT. It yields the protein CASSLRQAAEAFF.

This chain connects TRBV6-2 or TRBV6-3 to TRBJ2-1; 12 nucleotides match TRBD2. V lost 5 bases and J lost 3; bases outside the gene matches: 5. The length of the CDR3 is 16 residues. Germline CDR1 MNHEY, CDR2 SVGEGT. The chain's CDR3 is CASSTGLAGLYNEQFF. CDR3 bases: TGTGCCAGCAGTACCGGACTAGCGGGGCTCTACAATGAGCAGTTCTTC.

The gene calls are TRBV9 and TRBJ1-6; maybe TRBD1 (6 bases). The V gene lost 0 bases and the J gene lost 10 bases, with 14 bases spanning the gap. The length of the CDR3 is 15 residues. Germline values: CDR1 SGDLS, CDR2 YYNGEE. The CDR3 bases are TGTGCCAGCAGCGTAGGAGGGGGTTGGGAATCACCCCTCCACTTT. Its protein product is CASSVGGGWESPLHF. Full variable domain (remainder filled in from reference TRBV9 and TRBJ1-6): DSGVTQTPKHLITATGQRVTLRCSPRSGDLSVYWYQQSLDQGLQFLIQYYNGEERAKGNILERFSAQQFPDLHSELNLSSLELGDSALYFCASSVGGGWESPLHFGNGTRLTVT.

This clone turned up a few times. In DNA, the CDR3 is TGTGCCAGTAGTCTACTAAGTAATTCACCCCTCCACTTT. This gives the protein CASSLLSNSPLHF. The rearrangement links TRBV19 to TRBJ1-6; D gene unclear. Trimming took off 5 bases at V and 6 bases at J, with 8 bases between the two ends. Germline CDR1 is LNHDA and CDR2 is SQIVND (reference sequence). This CDR3 has 13 amino acids.

The V and J genes are TRBV2 and TRBJ1-1, with D hard to call. Trimming removed 1 base at V and 2 bases at J, with 5 bases between. The CDR3 runs 13 residues. Germline V gene lookup returns CDR1 SNHLY and CDR2 FYNNEI. The CDR3 nucleotides read TGTGCCAGCAGTGAAGGCTATAACACTGAAGCTTTCTTT. Protein: CASSEGYNTEAFF.

This chain uses TRBV18 with TRBJ2-1; the match to TRBD2 covers 10 bases. The CDR3 has 16 amino acids. Looked up from germline, CDR1 is KGHSH and CDR2 is LQKENI. With V trimmed by 3 bases and J by 7 bases, 9 bases remained unmatched. The CDR3 reads CASSPPWSSGGNEQFF. The CDR3 coding sequence is TGTGCCAGCTCACCTCCCTGGTCTAGCGGGGGAAATGAGCAGTTCTTC.

This sequence joins TRBV18 and TRBJ1-1; D not certain. Germline-derived CDR1 and CDR2 are KGHSH and LQKENI. This CDR3 has 15 amino acids. The V gene lost 5 bases and the J gene lost 3 bases, with 16 bases spanning the gap. This chain's CDR3 is CASSTAGPPDTEAFF. The CDR3 DNA reads TGTGCCAGCTCAACTGCGGGCCCACCGGACACTGAAGCTTTCTTT. The whole variable domain, filled in from reference TRBV18 and TRBJ1-1, reads NAGVMQNPRHLVRRRGQEARLRCSPMKGHSHVYWYRQLPEEGLKFMVYLQKENIIDESGMPKERFSAEFPKEGPSILRIQQVVRGDSAAYFCASSTAGPPDTEAFFGQGTRLTVV.